The present T cell receptor (beta chain) was sequenced within a study of graft-versus-host responses after intestinal transplantation. Study as a whole: Tacrolimus and steroids were given for around three years to all recipients after anti-thymocyte globulin induction.

Clones were sequenced by immunoSEQ multiplex PCR, and TCRdb holds only the in-frame ones, with some missing. The table shows roughly 8,200 clones, with 85% to 95% occurring only once. Trimming stripped 0 bases from V and 6 bases from J, with 15 bases between. The CDR3 covers 16 residues. The germline V gene has CDR1 MNHNY and CDR2 SVGAGI (reference sequence). This clonotype was sampled from a human patient who received an intestinal transplant, so some T cells may come from the graft donor. The chain links TRBV6-6 to TRBJ2-1; the D gene is possibly TRBD1 (5 bases). The material was PBMCs, obtained 11 days after intestinal transplantation. The CDR3: CASSYSAGPVVNEQFF. In DNA form, the CDR3 reads TGTGCCAGCAGTTACTCGGCAGGGCCCGTGGTCAATGAGCAGTTCTTC.